This entry lists 19 T cell receptor beta chains sequenced from one sample in a study of shared T cell receptors in the human thymus. The table came from immunoSEQ multiplex PCR; TCRdb's copy has only in-frame clones and leaves some out. The data show 500,000 to 550,000 clones, with around 82% seen just once and 0.013% held by the top ten. These data were also reused for a study on human thymus T cells.

The source material was thymocytes. These TCRs come from a boy in the first two years of life with a congenital heart defect.

This chain uses TRBV18 with TRBJ2-1, with D possibly TRBD2 on 6 matching bases. Germline V gene data show CDR1 as KGHSH and CDR2 as LQKENI. V was trimmed by 4 bases and J by 6 bases, leaving 16 bases between them. The CDR3 runs 15 residues. The chain's CDR3 is CASSLLAPKGNEQFF. The DNA for the CDR3 is TGTGCCAGCTCACTACTAGCCCCAAAGGGCAATGAGCAGTTCTTC.

For the CDR3, the DNA is TGTGCCAGCAGTGCCGGACTAGCGGGAGCAACCTACGAGCAGTACTTC. This gives the protein CASSAGLAGATYEQYF. The chain joins TRBV27 to TRBJ2-7; 13 nucleotides match TRBD2. Trimming at V came to 5 bases and at J to 2 bases, leaving 6 bases not matched to a gene. The CDR3 extends over 16 amino acids. CDR1 is MNHEY, CDR2 SMNVEV, per germline (reference sequence).

The chain joins TRBV7-9 to TRBJ2-1; tentatively, D is TRBD2 (5 bases). V was clipped by 5 bases and J by 5 bases, with 13 bases between them. Germline CDR1 is SEHNR and CDR2 is FQNEAQ (reference sequence). The CDR3 consists of 14 residues. The CDR3 DNA sequence: TGTGCCAGCAGCGCCCTCGGACTGCACAATGAGCAGTTCTTC. This gives the protein CASSALGLHNEQFF.

The J gene is TRBJ1-4, the V gene TRBV27; tentative D call: TRBD1 (6 bases). Trimming shortened V by 2 bases and J by 7 bases, and 11 bases separated the two germline ends. This CDR3 is 14 amino acids long. From germline, CDR1 is MNHEY and CDR2 SMNVEV (reference sequence). Written as DNA, the CDR3 is TGTGCCAGCAGTTTAAGGGGGGGCGGTGAAAAACTGTTTTTT. Residues: CASSLRGGGEKLFF.

The genes are TRBV11-2 and TRBJ2-5, with TRBD2 as a possible D gene (6 bases). This CDR3 comprises 15 residues. V shed 1 base and J shed 1 base, with 10 bases lying between them. CDR1 and CDR2 (germline): SGHAT, FQNNGV. The CDR3 is CASSLAGEVQETQYF. The CDR3 nucleotides are TGTGCCAGCAGCTTAGCGGGAGAGGTCCAAGAGACCCAGTACTTC.

The chain joins TRBV20-1 to TRBJ2-1; possible D gene TRBD2, 6 bases. CDR1 is DFQATT, CDR2 SNEGSKA, per germline (reference sequence). This CDR3 spans 10 amino acids. The CDR3 DNA sequence: TGCAGGCCCCCGGGGGTTGAGCAGTTCTTC. Translating gives CRPPGVEQFF.

The V gene is TRBV29-1, the J gene TRBJ1-1, with 9 positions matching TRBD1. Per the germline V gene, CDR1 is SQVTM and CDR2 is ANQGSEA. After removal of 6 bases from V and 4 bases from J, the junction contained 6 bases not matched to a gene. The CDR3 runs to 13 residues. CDR3 in DNA: TGCAGCGTCGGACAGGGGAGGACCACTGAAGCTTTCTTT. It is translated as CSVGQGRTTEAFF.

This clone was observed a handful of times. The rearrangement links TRBV5-4 to TRBJ1-3; TRBD1 might be the D (5 bases). Trimming left V 4 bases short and J 1 base short, with 15 bases between. The germline V gene has CDR1 SGHNT and CDR2 YYREEE (reference sequence). This CDR3 is 16 amino acids long. This chain's CDR3 is CASSHDSPISGNTIYF. DNA for the CDR3: TGTGCCAGCAGCCATGACAGCCCCATTTCTGGAAACACCATATATTTT.

V gene TRBV15 combines with J gene TRBJ1-3; D uncertain. V was trimmed by 0 bases and J by 8 bases, leaving 17 bases between them. This CDR3 has 16 residues. Germline CDR1 is LNHNV and CDR2 is YYDKDF (reference sequence). CDR3 loop: CATSRDEVGSRDTIYF. CDR3 coding DNA: TGTGCCACCAGCAGAGATGAGGTCGGGAGCCGGGACACCATATATTTT.

This clone is a singleton in its sample. The gene calls are TRBV5-4 and TRBJ2-7, with TRBD1 matching over 9 bases. CDR1 is SGHNT and CDR2 is YYREEE in the germline V gene (reference sequence). V lost 4 bases to trimming and J lost 3 bases; unmatched junction nucleotides: 8. This CDR3 comprises 15 residues. The CDR3 coding sequence is TGTGCCAGCAGCGCTACCGGGACAGGGATCTACGAGCAGTACTTC. Translating gives CASSATGTGIYEQYF.

This rearrangement joins TRBV4-3 to TRBJ2-5; 7 bases map to TRBD2. The CDR3 runs 19 residues. V dropped 0 bases and J dropped 4; count of bases not matched to a gene: 17. Germline assignment: CDR1 LGHNA and CDR2 YSLEER. The CDR3 nucleotides read TGCGCCAGCAGCCAAGATCGGCTTGGAGGACTAGTGGCAGGAGAGACCCAGTACTTC. It codes for CASSQDRLGGLVAGETQYF.

This chain uses TRBV5-1 with TRBJ2-1; 7 bases fit TRBD2. This CDR3 spans 14 amino acids. Germline CDR1 reads SGHRS; CDR2 reads YFSETQ. The V and J ends lost 7 bases and 7 bases, in that order; junction bases with no gene match: 11. The CDR3 sequence is CASRRGGLLNEQFF. As DNA, the CDR3 is TGCGCCAGCCGACGCGGGGGACTCCTAAATGAGCAGTTCTTC.

The rearrangement links TRBV13 to TRBJ2-7; TRBD2 matches 8 bases. The CDR3 sequence is 15 residues long. The germline gives CDR1 PRHDT, CDR2 FYEKMQ (reference sequence). The V and J ends lost 4 bases and 2 bases, in that order; junction bases with no gene match: 7. The CDR3 sequence: CASSSETSATYEQYF. CDR3 sequence (DNA): TGTGCCAGCAGCTCCGAGACTAGCGCAACCTACGAGCAGTACTTC.

This clone was observed a few times. The chain has TRBV14 and TRBJ1-1; D gene unclear. Germline V gene lookup returns CDR1 SGHDN and CDR2 FVKESK. With 4 bases removed from V and 3 bases from J, the gap between germline ends came to 12 bases. The length of the CDR3 is 14 residues. The CDR3 bases are TGTGCCAGCAGCCCCTCGGCGGGATACACTGAAGCTTTCTTT. It yields the protein CASSPSAGYTEAFF.

The sample holds one count of this clone. The chain couples TRBV18 to TRBJ2-1; D possibly corresponds to TRBD2 (5 bases). Germline lookup yields CDR1 KGHSH and CDR2 LQKENI. This CDR3 region has 15 residues. V shed 2 bases and J shed 8 bases, with 16 bases lying between them. The CDR3 DNA follows: TGTGCCAGCTCACCAGGAAAGGACTTGAGAGATGAGCAGTTCTTC. Protein sequence: CASSPGKDLRDEQFF.

CDR3 nucleotides: TGTGCCAGTCGACGTTACAGGGCTTTCAATCAGCCCCAGCATTTT. It encodes CASRRYRAFNQPQHF. This chain connects TRBV6-5 to TRBJ1-5; a weak D match, TRBD1 (6 bases). This CDR3 is 15 amino acids long. Germline V CDR1 and CDR2: MNHEY, SVGAGI. Between the trimmed V and J ends, which lost 9 bases and 3 bases, there was a span of 18 bases.

The chain recombines TRBV30 with TRBJ2-5, with TRBD2 matching 8 bases. Germline assignment: CDR1 GTSNPN and CDR2 SVGIG (reference sequence). V trimming: 0 bases; J trimming: 5 bases; junction bases outside the gene matches: 11. This CDR3 contains 16 residues. The CDR3 nucleotides are TGTGCCTGGAGTGTGAGGCTAGCGGGTCGGGAGGAGACCCAGTACTTC. Its translation is CAWSVRLAGREETQYF.

The chain links TRBV28 to TRBJ2-5; 8 positions match TRBD1. The junction had 24 bases not matched to a gene; V was cut back by 3 bases and J by 3 bases. This CDR3 comprises 21 residues. The germline V gene has CDR1 MDHEN and CDR2 SYDVKM. The CDR3 reads CASSLGPTLGQGTRGKETQYF. CDR3 bases: TGTGCCAGCAGTTTGGGCCCGACCCTCGGACAGGGCACCCGAGGGAAAGAGACCCAGTACTTC. Filled out from reference TRBV28 and TRBJ2-5, the complete variable domain reads DVKVTQSSRYLVKRTGEKVFLECVQDMDHENMFWYRQDPGLGLRLIYFSYDVKMKEKGDIPEGYSVSREKKERFSLILESASTNQTSMYLCASSLGPTLGQGTRGKETQYFGPGTRLLVL.

This clone was seen a few times. The chain is built from TRBV28 and TRBJ2-7, with TRBD1 identical over 10 bases. The germline V gene has CDR1 MDHEN and CDR2 SYDVKM. This CDR3 has 18 residues. Trimming took 6 bases from V and 5 from J; bases not matched to a gene: 19. The CDR3 spells CASSRRDRGVEKENEQYF. DNA of the CDR3: TGTGCCAGCAGCCGCCGGGACAGGGGTGTGGAAAAGGAAAACGAGCAGTACTTC. Full variable domain (outside the CDR3, taken from reference TRBV28 and TRBJ2-7): DVKVTQSSRYLVKRTGEKVFLECVQDMDHENMFWYRQDPGLGLRLIYFSYDVKMKEKGDIPEGYSVSREKKERFSLILESASTNQTSMYLCASSRRDRGVEKENEQYFGPGTRLTVT.